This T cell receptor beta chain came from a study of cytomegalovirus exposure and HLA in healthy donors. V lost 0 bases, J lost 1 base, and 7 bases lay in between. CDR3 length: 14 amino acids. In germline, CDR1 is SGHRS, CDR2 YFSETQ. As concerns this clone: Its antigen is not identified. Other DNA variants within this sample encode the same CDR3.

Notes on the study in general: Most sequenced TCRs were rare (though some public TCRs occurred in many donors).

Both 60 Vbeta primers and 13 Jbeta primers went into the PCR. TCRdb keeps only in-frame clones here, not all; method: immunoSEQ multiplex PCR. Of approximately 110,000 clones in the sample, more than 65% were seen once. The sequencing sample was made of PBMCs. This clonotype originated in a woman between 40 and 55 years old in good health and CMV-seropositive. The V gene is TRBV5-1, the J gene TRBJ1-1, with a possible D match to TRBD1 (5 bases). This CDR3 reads CASSLAGGNTEAFF. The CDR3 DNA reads TGCGCCAGCAGCTTGGCCGGGGGGAACACTGAAGCTTTCTTT. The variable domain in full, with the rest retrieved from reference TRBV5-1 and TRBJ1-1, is KAGVTQTPRYLIKTRGQQVTLSCSPISGHRSVSWYQQTPGQGLQFLFEYFSETQRNKGNFPGRFSGRQFSNSRSEMNVSTLELGDSALYLCASSLAGGNTEAFFGQGTRLTVV.